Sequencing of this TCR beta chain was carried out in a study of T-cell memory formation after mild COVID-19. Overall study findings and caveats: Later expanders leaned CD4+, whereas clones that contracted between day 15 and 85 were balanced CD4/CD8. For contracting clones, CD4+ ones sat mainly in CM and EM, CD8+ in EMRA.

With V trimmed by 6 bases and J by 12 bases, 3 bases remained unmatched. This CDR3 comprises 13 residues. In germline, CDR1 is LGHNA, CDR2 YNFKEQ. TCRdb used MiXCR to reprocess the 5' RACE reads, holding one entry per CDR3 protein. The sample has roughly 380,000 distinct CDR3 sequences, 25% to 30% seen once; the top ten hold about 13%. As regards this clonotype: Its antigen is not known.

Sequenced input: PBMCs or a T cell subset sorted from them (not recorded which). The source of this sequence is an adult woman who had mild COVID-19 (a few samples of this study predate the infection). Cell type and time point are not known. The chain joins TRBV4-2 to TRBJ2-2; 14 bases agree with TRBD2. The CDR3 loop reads CASRGLAGEKLFF. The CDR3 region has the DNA TGTGCCAGCAGGGGACTAGCGGGGGAGAAGCTGTTTTTT.